This passage covers 11 T cell receptor beta chains from one sample sequenced in a study of shared clonotypes between healthy human individuals. Sequenced by immunoSEQ multiplex PCR; TCRdb stores in-frame clones only, minus some. The table records 2 million to 3 million clones, roughly 93% of them present only once. Input material: naive CD4+ T cells from PBMCs. Stated subset: CD45RA+ positively selected. The receptors were gathered from a man aged 18 to 29 in good health. Some clones in this sample may be carry-over from other donors' samples.

The rearrangement joins TRBV28 to TRBJ2-2, with D perhaps matching TRBD2 (6 bases). The V gene's germline CDR1 is MDHEN and CDR2 SYDVKM. The CDR3 sequence is 18 residues long. Trimming cost V 2 bases and J 5 bases, with 21 bases left between them. CDR3 region: CASSLISMGLGPTGELFF. As DNA, the CDR3 is TGTGCCAGCAGTTTAATCAGTATGGGACTGGGACCTACCGGGGAGCTGTTTTTT.

V is TRBV5-5 and J is TRBJ1-1; D uncertain. V was shortened by 6 bases and J by 0 bases, with 12 bases between the two germline ends. Germline loops: CDR1 SGHKS, CDR2 YYEKEE (reference sequence). The CDR3 totals 14 residues. The CDR3 bases are TGTGCCAGCAACTCGGGGTGGGTGAACACTGAAGCTTTCTTT. This encodes CASNSGWVNTEAFF.

This chain's CDR3 is CASSLGSEGSYEQYF. CDR3 bases: TGTGCCAGCAGTTTAGGTAGCGAAGGATCCTACGAGCAGTACTTC. This chain links TRBV28 with TRBJ2-7; D is perhaps TRBD2 (5 bases). This CDR3 contains 15 residues. Trimming shortened V by 2 bases and J by 1 base, and 12 bases separated the two germline ends. Germline CDR1 and CDR2: MDHEN and SYDVKM.

V gene TRBV28 combines with J gene TRBJ2-5; the match to TRBD2 covers 12 bases. TRBJ2-7 matches the DNA end more closely, so the J call is doubtful. From germline, CDR1 is MDHEN and CDR2 SYDVKM. CDR3 length: 13 residues. As DNA, the CDR3 is TGTGCCAGCAGGCGGACTAGCGGGGACGAGCAGTACTTC. It codes for CASRRTSGDEQYF.

The gene calls are TRBV15 and TRBJ1-2; 10 bases map to TRBD1. This CDR3 contains 16 residues. V was clipped by 4 bases and J by 5 bases; unmatched bases: 10. Germline CDR1 is LNHNV and CDR2 is YYDKDF (reference sequence). The CDR3 DNA reads as TGTGCCACCAGCACGGTACCGGGACAGGGGTTTTATGGCTACACCTTC. Residues: CATSTVPGQGFYGYTF.

The rearrangement uses TRBV5-1 and TRBJ1-1; 12 nucleotides match TRBD1. The CDR3 runs 16 residues. V shed 7 bases, J shed 1 base, and the junction held 8 bases outside the gene matches. The germline V gene has CDR1 SGHRS and CDR2 YFSETQ. The CDR3 coding sequence is TGCGCCAGCCGGACGGGACAGGGGGCGAAGAACACTGAAGCTTTCTTT. Encoded protein: CASRTGQGAKNTEAFF. Combining the CDR3 with reference TRBV5-1 and TRBJ1-1 gives the whole variable domain KAGVTQTPRYLIKTRGQQVTLSCSPISGHRSVSWYQQTPGQGLQFLFEYFSETQRNKGNFPGRFSGRQFSNSRSEMNVSTLELGDSALYLCASRTGQGAKNTEAFFGQGTRLTVV.

The rearrangement links TRBV5-1 to TRBJ1-5; a weak D match, TRBD1 (6 bases). Germline CDR1 is SGHRS and CDR2 is YFSETQ. V lost 5 bases, J lost 7 bases, and 16 bases lay in between. CDR3 length equals 14 residues. The CDR3 coding sequence is TGCGCCAGCAGGCAGGGGACGGAAACCCAGCCCCAGCATTTT. Amino acids: CASRQGTETQPQHF.

The chain links TRBV6-1 to TRBJ1-6; 10 bases map to TRBD1. This CDR3 is 17 amino acids long. From germline, CDR1 is MNHNS and CDR2 SASEGT. V dropped 4 bases and J dropped 7; count of bases not matched to a gene: 10. CDR3 bases: TGTGCCAGCAGTGTTGGGACAGGGGTACGGGAGAATTCACCCCTCCACTTT. Translation gives CASSVGTGVRENSPLHF.

The chain's CDR3 is CASSPIGGYNEQFF. CDR3 nucleotide sequence: TGTGCCAGCAGCCCCATCGGCGGGTACAATGAGCAGTTCTTC. The chain combines TRBV7-3 with TRBJ2-1, with D perhaps matching TRBD2 (5 bases). Germline V gene sequence: CDR1 SGHTA, CDR2 FQGTGA. V lost 5 bases and J lost 4, with 12 bases in between. The CDR3 sequence is 14 residues long.

This clone was seen just once. The chain links TRBV11-2 to TRBJ1-3; D is uncertain. Germline assignment: CDR1 SGHAT and CDR2 FQNNGV. The ends were cut back, 1 base at V and 0 bases at J, with 13 bases in the middle. The CDR3 is made up of 17 amino acids. The CDR3 region has the DNA TGTGCCAGCAGCTTAGTCCCTATTGCAAACTCTGGAAACACCATATATTTT. Translating gives CASSLVPIANSGNTIYF.

V gene TRBV15 combines with J gene TRBJ1-5, with a tentative D call TRBD1 (6 bases). The germline gives CDR1 LNHNV, CDR2 YYDKDF (reference sequence). This CDR3 region has 14 residues. V was cut by 8 bases and J by 2 bases, with 13 bases left in between. CDR3 residues: CATSGEIGNQPQHF. CDR3 nucleotide sequence: TGTGCCACCTCAGGGGAAATTGGCAATCAGCCCCAGCATTTT.